Below, one TCR beta chain is given with its context. Its antigen is unidentified. Unmatched junction bases numbered 11, after V lost 3 bases and J lost 1 base. The CDR3 is 20 amino acids. The V gene's germline CDR1 is LNHDA and CDR2 SQIVND (reference sequence). It was healthy bone marrow donors who served as donors. This sample was included in a study of cytomegalovirus exposure and HLA in healthy donors. Study-wide background: Among roughly 180 million T cells, an earlier analysis found 90 million to 130 million unique TCR beta sequences. Findings of the study overall: The authors enumerated around 150 TCR beta chains as linked to cytomegalovirus. A later analysis linked a missense variant in DCLRE1C to the trimming of TCR beta V and J genes.

The PCR had 60 Vbeta and 13 Jbeta primers. Sequencing was performed with immunoSEQ multiplex PCR; in TCRdb, only in-frame clones are kept and a portion is missing. The sample has more than 150,000 clones; 65% to 90% are singletons. The sequencing sample was made of PBMCs. The TCR comes from a girl aged 2 to 9 in good health and CMV-seropositive. The chain couples TRBV19 to TRBJ2-1; 14 nucleotides line up with TRBD2. CDR3 amino acids: CASSIAPRLAGGQSYNEQFF. CDR3 DNA: TGTGCCAGTAGTATTGCCCCTAGACTAGCGGGGGGGCAATCCTACAATGAGCAGTTCTTC.